Shown below are 27 T cell receptor beta chains from a single sample sequenced in a study of CD8 T cells in ankylosing spondylitis. Study findings and constraints: Within ankylosing spondylitis blood, a TCR beta motif made up of several highly homologous variants appeared to be characteristic.

TCRdb used MiXCR to reprocess the 5' RACE reads, holding one entry per CDR3 protein. The sample lists approximately 440,000 distinct CDR3 sequences; 17% were seen once. For these receptors, no antigen is known. Sequenced: blood, either unsorted or a sorted T cell fraction (not recorded which). These receptors all come from a male donor with ankylosing spondylitis.

The CDR3 sequence: CASSQEGIQNNYGYTF. The CDR3, as DNA: TGTGCCAGCAGCCAAGAGGGCATACAAAATAACTATGGCTACACCTTC. This chain uses TRBV4-2 with TRBJ1-2; no clear D. Trimming shortened V by 0 bases and J by 1 base, and 12 bases separated the two germline ends. The length of the CDR3 is 16 residues. Germline CDR1 is LGHNA and CDR2 is YNFKEQ.

The chain carries TRBV6-1 and TRBJ1-1; D is uncertain. In germline, CDR1 is MNHNS, CDR2 SASEGT. The V and J ends lost 2 bases and 2 bases respectively, with 12 bases between them. The CDR3 is made up of 15 amino acids. The CDR3 is CASSESPGINTEAFF. CDR3 DNA: TGTGCCAGCAGTGAAAGCCCAGGCATAAACACTGAAGCTTTCTTT.

This clonotype turned up a few times. This chain links TRBV3-1 with TRBJ1-5, with unresolved D. The germline V and J ends were trimmed by 0 bases and 7 bases, with 10 bases remaining between them. The CDR3 has 14 amino acids. Germline values: CDR1 LGHDT, CDR2 YNNKEL (reference sequence). The CDR3 loop is CASSQERVNQPQHF. Here the CDR3 DNA reads TGTGCCAGCAGCCAAGAGCGGGTTAACCAGCCCCAGCATTTT.

The chain combines TRBV6-5 with TRBJ1-2; 7 bases map to TRBD1. CDR1 and CDR2 from the germline V gene are MNHEY and SVGAGI. J was trimmed by 4 bases and V by 8 bases; bases with no gene match: 4. This CDR3 has 12 residues. CDR3 protein: CASGGTAYGYTF. The CDR3 bases are TGTGCCAGCGGCGGGACAGCCTATGGCTACACCTTC.

This clonotype has ten or more counts. The rearrangement links TRBV7-9 to TRBJ2-3; the D is unclear. Per the germline V gene, CDR1 is SEHNR and CDR2 is FQNEAQ (reference sequence). V gave up 5 bases and J gave up 0 bases, with 6 bases separating them. This CDR3 is built from 13 residues. CDR3 in amino acids: CASSLASTDTQYF. DNA of the CDR3: TGTGCCAGCAGCCTCGCCAGCACAGATACGCAGTATTTT.

J is TRBJ2-1 and V is TRBV24-1, with TRBD2 matching 13 bases. V gave up 3 bases and J gave up 8 bases; unmatched junction bases: 6. This CDR3 contains 16 residues. The germline CDR1 and CDR2 sequences are KGHDR and SFDVKD. CDR3 in DNA: TGTGCCACCAGTGATCCTGGGACTAGCGGGAAGCATGAGCAGTTCTTC. Amino acids: CATSDPGTSGKHEQFF.

The chain couples TRBV7-3 to TRBJ2-1, with D tentatively TRBD2 (5 bases). The CDR3 has 12 amino acids. Germline V gene data show CDR1 as SGHTA and CDR2 as FQGTGA. Trimming stripped 4 bases from V and 12 bases from J, with 13 bases between. In DNA, the CDR3 is TGTGCCAGCAGCTCCGGCGGGTTCCGGCAGTTCTTC. Translated, it gives CASSSGGFRQFF. Using reference TRBV7-3 and TRBJ2-1 for the parts outside the CDR3, the full variable domain is GAGVSQTPSNKVTEKGKYVELRCDPISGHTALYWYRQSLGQGPEFLIYFQGTGAADDSGLPNDRFFAVRPEGSVSTLKIQRTERGDSAVYLCASSSGGFRQFFGPGTRLTVL.

There are a few counts of this clonotype. V is TRBV20-1 and J is TRBJ1-5, with D perhaps TRBD1 (6 bases). Germline CDR1 reads DFQATT; CDR2 reads SNEGSKA (reference sequence). This CDR3 region has 12 residues. With 4 bases removed from V and 10 bases from J, the gap between germline ends came to 14 bases. The CDR3 reads CSAKEGVPPQHF. The DNA for the CDR3 is TGCAGTGCTAAGGAGGGGGTCCCTCCCCAGCATTTT.

The chain links TRBV10-1 to TRBJ2-3; tentatively, D is TRBD2 (5 bases). The germline V and J ends were trimmed by 2 bases and 3 bases, with 12 bases remaining between them. Per the germline V gene, CDR1 is WNHNN and CDR2 is SYGVQD (reference sequence). There are 15 residues in the CDR3. The CDR3 is CASSETGTRTDTQYF. In nucleotides, the CDR3 is TGCGCCAGCAGTGAGACGGGAACCCGGACAGATACGCAGTATTTT.

V and J are TRBV19 and TRBJ1-6, with D hard to call. V was pared by 4 bases and J by 0 bases, with 16 bases between. The CDR3 runs 18 residues. The V gene's germline CDR1 is LNHDA and CDR2 SQIVND (reference sequence). The CDR3 bases are TGTGCCAGTAGTACCGAATGGACCCCGAGCTCCTATAATTCACCCCTCCACTTT. It is translated as CASSTEWTPSSYNSPLHF.

This clonotype has a handful of counts. The rearrangement uses TRBV12-3 or TRBV12-4 and TRBJ2-3; D is undetermined. The CDR3 is 16 residues long. V lost 7 bases and J lost 2, with 19 bases in between. CDR3 coding DNA: TGTGCCAGCACAACGTCCCCGAACACTTACACAGATACGCAGTATTTT. Translating gives CASTTSPNTYTDTQYF.

This chain joins TRBV20-1 and TRBJ1-1; a weak D match, TRBD1 (6 bases). The CDR3 is 14 residues long. Germline CDR1 and CDR2: DFQATT and SNEGSKA (reference sequence). Trimming removed 0 bases from V and 7 bases from J, with 15 bases in between. In nucleotides, the CDR3 is TGCAGTGCTAGAGATGGGGGGCGACAGCGTGAAGCTTTCTTT. This sequence encodes CSARDGGRQREAFF.

The CDR3, as DNA: TGTGCCAGCAGTTTTCGACAGGAGGGAAGGGGTGGCTACACCTTC. This sequence encodes CASSFRQEGRGGYTF. The V and J genes are TRBV12-3 or TRBV12-4 and TRBJ1-2; a possible D gene is TRBD1 (6 bases). Trimming removed 3 bases from V and 7 bases from J, with 18 bases in between. The CDR3 covers 15 residues.

There are a few counts of this clonotype. The CDR3: CSAQRGTSPSTEAFF. CDR3 nucleotides: TGCAGTGCTCAAAGAGGTACGAGTCCCAGCACTGAAGCTTTCTTT. The rearrangement joins TRBV20-1 to TRBJ1-1, with unresolved D. The CDR3 is 15 residues long. The V end lost 5 bases, the J end lost 4 bases, and 20 bases lay between the germline ends. CDR1 is DFQATT, CDR2 SNEGSKA, per germline (reference sequence).

V gene TRBV4-1 combines with J gene TRBJ1-6, with TRBD1 matching over 7 bases. Germline CDR1 MGHRA, CDR2 YSYEKL. V lost 2 bases to trimming and J lost 10 bases; unmatched junction nucleotides: 11. This CDR3 has 16 residues. CDR3 region: CASSQITGVNRSPLHF. The CDR3 DNA reads TGCGCCAGCAGCCAAATTACAGGGGTTAACCGGTCACCCCTCCACTTT.

A few counts support this clonotype. J is TRBJ1-2 and V is TRBV5-1; no reliable D call. With 0 bases removed from V and 5 bases from J, the gap between germline ends came to 11 bases. Germline CDR1 is SGHRS and CDR2 is YFSETQ. The CDR3 runs to 14 residues. CDR3 bases: TGCGCCAGCAGCTTGGGGCTCAGCCAATATGGCTACACCTTC. This translates into CASSLGLSQYGYTF.

A word on this clonotype: A much bigger clone sits one base away, suggesting this may be a read error. The chain uses TRBV7-2 and TRBJ2-7; D call uncertain. In germline, CDR1 is SGHTA, CDR2 FQGNSA. The CDR3 sequence is 15 residues long. For the CDR3, the DNA is TGTGGCAGCAGCTTAGTGGGCGGAAGCTCCTACGAGCAGTACTTC. Translated: CGSSLVGGSSYEQYF. Full variable domain (outside the CDR3, taken from reference TRBV7-2 and TRBJ2-7): GAGVSQSPSNKVTEKGKDVELRCDPISGHTALYWYRQSLGQGLEFLIYFQGNSAPDKSGLPSDRFSAERTGGSVSTLTIQRTQQEDSAVYLCGSSLVGGSSYEQYFGPGTRLTVT.

The table lists this clonotype with many counts. The J gene is TRBJ2-3, the V gene TRBV5-1, with D unclear. Looked up from germline, CDR1 is SGHRS and CDR2 is YFSETQ. Trimming took 0 bases from V and 4 from J, leaving 6 bases between them. The CDR3 totals 13 residues. The chain's CDR3 is CASSLDTPDTQYF. The CDR3 DNA follows: TGCGCCAGCAGCTTGGATACGCCAGATACGCAGTATTTT.

Many counts were recorded for this clonotype. The V and J genes are TRBV12-3 or TRBV12-4 and TRBJ2-1; a possible D gene is TRBD2 (6 bases). Deletions cut 2 bases from V and 13 bases from J, with 15 bases between. The CDR3 contains 13 residues. The CDR3 DNA is TGTGCCAGCAGTTTATACGCGGGAAACAATCAGTTCTTC. Its protein is CASSLYAGNNQFF.

This clonotype occurred many times. This chain uses TRBV5-1 with TRBJ1-1; 8 bases agree with TRBD1. V lost 4 bases and J lost 4; bases outside the gene matches: 3. Germline CDR1 and CDR2: SGHRS and YFSETQ. The CDR3 extends over 13 amino acids. The CDR3 nucleotides are TGCGCCAGCAGCCAACAGGGGGGCACTGAAGCTTTCTTT. This translates into CASSQQGGTEAFF.

This clonotype was picked up many times. The chain joins TRBV5-6 to TRBJ2-3; D is ambiguous. With 4 bases removed from V and 0 bases from J, the gap between germline ends came to 12 bases. The CDR3 covers 15 residues. Germline CDR1 reads SGHDT; CDR2 reads YYEEEE. The CDR3 DNA is TGTGCCAGCAGCCGACGGCAGACTAGCACAGATACGCAGTATTTT. Encoded protein: CASSRRQTSTDTQYF.

V gene TRBV19 combines with J gene TRBJ2-2; weak D call: TRBD1 (5 bases). This CDR3 has 16 amino acids. CDR1 LNHDA and CDR2 SQIVND come from the germline V gene (reference sequence). V shed 2 bases and J shed 2 bases, with 12 bases lying between them. CDR3 in DNA: TGTGCCAGTAGTATAAGGGAAACAGGAAACACCGGGGAGCTGTTTTTT. Amino acid sequence: CASSIRETGNTGELFF.

This clonotype was found a few times. This chain joins TRBV5-1 and TRBJ1-5, with unresolved D. Germline CDR1 SGHRS, CDR2 YFSETQ. The CDR3 loop spans 14 amino acids. The germline V and J ends were trimmed by 0 bases and 3 bases, with 7 bases remaining between them. The CDR3 protein is CASSLEIHNQPQHF. For the CDR3, the DNA is TGCGCCAGCAGCTTGGAGATACACAATCAGCCCCAGCATTTT.

V gene TRBV6-2 or TRBV6-3 combines with J gene TRBJ2-1, with 7 nucleotides matching TRBD2. The CDR3 totals 16 residues. J gave up 7 bases and V 5 bases, and 14 bases lay outside the gene matches. Looked up from germline, CDR1 is MNHEY and CDR2 is SVGEGT. CDR3 nucleotides: TGTGCCAGCAGTCTAGGTGGACTAGGGGATTCTAATGAGCAGTTCTTC. It translates to CASSLGGLGDSNEQFF.

This clonotype was found a few times. This chain connects TRBV2 to TRBJ2-2; TRBD2 is a possible D gene (5 bases). CDR1 is SNHLY, CDR2 FYNNEI, per germline. V lost 6 bases and J lost 6, with 8 bases in between. CDR3 length: 12 amino acids. The CDR3 region is CASRRVAGELFF. Written as DNA, the CDR3 is TGTGCCAGCAGGAGGGTGGCCGGGGAGCTGTTTTTT. The full variable domain, completed using reference TRBV2 and TRBJ2-2, is EPEVTQTPSHQVTQMGQEVILRCVPISNHLYFYWYRQILGQKVEFLVSFYNNEISEKSEIFDDQFSVERPDGSNFTLKIRSTKLEDSAMYFCASRRVAGELFFGEGSRLTVL.

This clonotype was seen more than once but under ten times. The V gene is TRBV6-5, the J gene TRBJ2-3; 9 bases are a match to TRBD2. The CDR3 spans 17 residues. V lost 0 bases to trimming and J lost 4 bases; unmatched junction nucleotides: 8. CDR1 MNHEY and CDR2 SVGAGI come from the germline V gene. DNA for the CDR3: TGTGCCAGCAGTTACTCCATCCGGGGCGGGGGGGCAGATACGCAGTATTTT. Its protein product is CASSYSIRGGGADTQYF.

The chain uses TRBV19 and TRBJ1-2, with D tentatively TRBD1 (5 bases). The V gene's germline CDR1 is LNHDA and CDR2 SQIVND (reference sequence). This CDR3 is built from 12 residues. The V gene lost 6 bases and the J gene lost 8 bases, with 13 bases spanning the gap. The CDR3 sequence is CASRRGDSGYTF. CDR3 in DNA: TGTGCCAGTAGGCGAGGGGATTCCGGCTACACCTTC.